The TCR beta chain under discussion was sequenced for a study of OX40 agonist ivuxolimab in advanced cancers. Turning to the study itself: The group had a mean age of about 64 years, ranged from about 23 to 85, and was 82.7% male.

V was clipped by 8 bases and J by 4 bases, with 18 bases between them. This CDR3 region has 15 residues. CDR1 is MNHEY and CDR2 is SMNVEV in the germline V gene (reference sequence). This table comes from immunoSEQ multiplex PCR, and its TCRdb copy is limited to in-frame clones, with some not included. The profile shows about 46,000 clones, about 91% of them singletons. Study-wide results and caveats: CD8+ T cells (on average) carried more expanded clones than CD4+ T cells.

Note on this clone: Antigen: not known.

Sequencing used CD4+ or CD8+ T cells sorted from blood, obtained in a trial of the OX40 agonist ivuxolimab. This TCR derives from an adult with an advanced solid tumor such as melanoma, head and neck, liver or kidney cancer. The chain employs TRBV27 and TRBJ1-5; TRBD1 is a possible D gene (6 bases). Here the CDR3 reads CASASSGTLNQPQHF. CDR3 DNA sequence: TGTGCCAGCGCCTCCTCCGGGACATTAAATCAGCCCCAGCATTTT.